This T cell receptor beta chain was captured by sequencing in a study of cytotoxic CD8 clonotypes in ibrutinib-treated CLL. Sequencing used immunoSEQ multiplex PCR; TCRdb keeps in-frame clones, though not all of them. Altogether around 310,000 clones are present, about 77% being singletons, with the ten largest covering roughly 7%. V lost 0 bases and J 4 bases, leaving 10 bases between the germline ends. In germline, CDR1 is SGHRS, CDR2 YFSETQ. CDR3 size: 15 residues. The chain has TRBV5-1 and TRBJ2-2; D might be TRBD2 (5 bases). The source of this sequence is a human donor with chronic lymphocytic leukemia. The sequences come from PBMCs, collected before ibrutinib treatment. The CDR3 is CASSLGAEGTGELFF. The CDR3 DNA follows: TGCGCCAGCAGCTTGGGGGCAGAGGGCACCGGGGAGCTGTTTTTT.